This passage covers 17 T cell receptor beta chains from one sample sequenced in a study of blood T cells in healthy people across ages. A sample-barcoded 5' primer and a J-beta primer mix were used in a second PCR of roughly 7 to 11 cycles. MiXCR, applied by TCRdb to the 5' RACE reads, yields one record per CDR3 protein. The repertoire holds some 1,800,000 distinct CDR3 sequences, with about two fifths as singletons. The material sequenced was blood. Receptors were obtained from a human donor in good health.

J is TRBJ1-2 and V is TRBV20-1, with D tentatively TRBD1 (5 bases). The CDR3 length is 12 residues. Germline V gene data show CDR1 as DFQATT and CDR2 as SNEGSKA (reference sequence). V was pared by 1 base and J by 7 bases, with 10 bases between. CDR3: CSARGGEGGYTF. CDR3 nucleotide sequence: TGCAGTGCTAGAGGAGGGGAGGGTGGCTACACCTTC.

This chain joins TRBV7-9 and TRBJ2-7; D is unclear. This CDR3 spans 14 amino acids. CDR1 is SEHNR and CDR2 is FQNEAQ in the germline V gene (reference sequence). Trimming took 4 bases from V and 3 from J, leaving 13 bases between them. The CDR3 DNA sequence: TGTGCCAGCAGCTCAGATGGGCGATACTACGAGCAGTACTTC. This translates into CASSSDGRYYEQYF.

The J gene is TRBJ2-1, the V gene TRBV7-9; possibly TRBD1 or TRBD2 for D (5 bases each). Germline lookup yields CDR1 SEHNR and CDR2 FQNEAQ (reference sequence). The CDR3 runs to 15 residues. V lost 5 bases, J lost 3 bases, and 14 bases lay in between. CDR3 DNA sequence: TGTGCCAGCAGCCCCGGGGACGGACACTACAATGAGCAGTTCTTC. Translation: CASSPGDGHYNEQFF.

This clonotype counts as medium-sized. The rearrangement uses TRBV2 and TRBJ1-5, with 8 bases lining up with TRBD1. CDR1 is SNHLY, CDR2 FYNNEI, per germline. J was trimmed by 4 bases and V by 4 bases; bases with no gene match: 12. There are 17 residues in the CDR3. The CDR3 bases are TGTGCCAGCAGTGGTGAATTTACAGGGGGAAGGAATCAGCCCCAGCATTTT. Its protein is CASSGEFTGGRNQPQHF.

This chain uses TRBV12-3 or TRBV12-4 with TRBJ2-2; D is uncertain. The CDR3 loop spans 14 amino acids. V lost 6 bases and J lost 4, with 12 bases in between. The CDR3 loop reads CASSTLSVTGELFF. The CDR3 DNA follows: TGTGCCAGCAGCACCCTATCCGTCACCGGGGAGCTGTTTTTT.

The chain's CDR3 is CASSSRDPSYGYTF. The CDR3 coding sequence is TGCGCCAGCAGCTCCCGGGACCCATCCTATGGCTACACCTTC. The chain couples TRBV5-1 to TRBJ1-2, with a tentative D call TRBD1 (5 bases). The germline gives CDR1 SGHRS, CDR2 YFSETQ. V lost 3 bases and J 4 bases, leaving 13 bases between the germline ends. The CDR3 is 14 residues long.

The chain uses TRBV6-5 and TRBJ2-1; D may be TRBD1 or TRBD2 (5 bases each). In germline, CDR1 is MNHEY, CDR2 SVGAGI. Trimming removed 0 bases from V and 10 bases from J, with 10 bases in between. The CDR3 extends over 13 amino acids. The CDR3 DNA follows: TGTGCCAGCAGTTACTCGGGGACCCACGAGCAGTTCTTC. It specifies CASSYSGTHEQFF.

In its sample, this clonotype was seen a few times. This chain uses TRBV5-1 with TRBJ2-7, with 9 bases identical to TRBD2. The CDR3 totals 14 residues. Germline CDR1 reads SGHRS; CDR2 reads YFSETQ. J lost 6 bases, V lost 1 base, and 5 bases had no gene match. DNA of the CDR3: TGCGCCAGCAGCTTGTCGGCGGGGGGGGCCGAGCAGTACTTC. Protein sequence: CASSLSAGGAEQYF.

This clonotype was seen more than once but under ten times. The rearrangement links TRBV6-6 to TRBJ1-4; 9 nucleotides agree with TRBD1. CDR1 and CDR2 (germline): MNHNY, SVGAGI (reference sequence). Germline trimming cut 5 bases from V and 5 bases from J; bases unmatched to any gene: 6. This CDR3 comprises 15 residues. The CDR3 DNA follows: TGTGCCAGCAGTGCACAGGGGGCTTCGAATGAAAAACTGTTTTTT. The encoded protein is CASSAQGASNEKLFF.

This clonotype was seen more than once but under ten times. The chain joins TRBV6-5 to TRBJ1-1; D ambiguous. CDR1 is MNHEY, CDR2 SVGAGI, per germline. Deletions cut 2 bases from V and 3 bases from J, with 19 bases between. This CDR3 region has 17 residues. This CDR3 reads CASSYVSGGKEDTEAFF. The CDR3 DNA sequence: TGTGCCAGCAGTTACGTGAGTGGAGGCAAGGAGGACACTGAAGCTTTCTTT.

The chain combines TRBV5-1 with TRBJ2-2, with 7 bases matching TRBD1. Germline values: CDR1 SGHRS, CDR2 YFSETQ. V lost 2 bases and J lost 5; bases outside the gene matches: 3. This CDR3 spans 14 amino acids. CDR3 amino acids: CASSLRTGTGELFF. The DNA of the CDR3 is TGCGCCAGCAGCTTAAGGACAGGTACCGGGGAGCTGTTTTTT. The full variable domain, in which reference TRBV5-1 and TRBJ2-2 provide the parts outside the CDR3, is KAGVTQTPRYLIKTRGQQVTLSCSPISGHRSVSWYQQTPGQGLQFLFEYFSETQRNKGNFPGRFSGRQFSNSRSEMNVSTLELGDSALYLCASSLRTGTGELFFGEGSRLTVL.

This clonotype was seen only a few times. The gene calls are TRBV29-1 and TRBJ2-4; D is ambiguous. Germline V gives CDR1 SQVTM, CDR2 ANQGSEA. Trimming pared 6 bases from V and 0 bases from J, leaving 9 bases between. The CDR3 runs 13 residues. CDR3 in amino acids: CSVRKIAKNIQYF. Written as DNA, the CDR3 is TGCAGCGTCAGAAAAATAGCCAAAAACATTCAGTACTTC.

J is TRBJ2-5 and V is TRBV20-1; no firm D call. The CDR3 runs 11 residues. CDR1 DFQATT and CDR2 SNEGSKA come from the germline V gene (reference sequence). V gave up 5 bases and J gave up 3 bases, with 7 bases separating them. CDR3 in DNA: TGCAGTGCTTGGAAAAAAGAGACCCAGTACTTC. It codes for CSAWKKETQYF.

The chain links TRBV4-1 to TRBJ1-2; 10 nucleotides agree with TRBD1. Germline loops: CDR1 MGHRA, CDR2 YSYEKL. The trim removed 4 bases at V and 5 bases at J, leaving 7 bases unmatched. This CDR3 has 15 amino acids. For the CDR3, the DNA is TGCGCCAGCAGCCCGACAGGGGGCTGGGGATATGGCTACACCTTC. This codes for CASSPTGGWGYGYTF.

This clonotype has just a few counts. The chain links TRBV9 to TRBJ1-2; no clear D gene. This CDR3 comprises 16 residues. Germline V gives CDR1 SGDLS, CDR2 YYNGEE. Trimming pared 3 bases from V and 2 bases from J, leaving 17 bases between. The DNA for the CDR3 is TGTGCCAGCAGCGGATCCGGTACGGGTGAGAACTATGGCTACACCTTC. Protein sequence: CASSGSGTGENYGYTF.

The chain couples TRBV20-1 to TRBJ2-5; no clear D gene. TRBJ2-7 explains the end of the DNA better; the J call may be wrong. The CDR3 is 12 residues long. The germline V gene has CDR1 DFQATT and CDR2 SNEGSKA (reference sequence). CDR3 loop: CSARGMGYEQYF. DNA of the CDR3: TGCAGTGCTAGAGGGATGGGCTACGAGCAGTACTTC.

With regard to this clonotype: The junction departs from the called germline gene at one end, perhaps through a read error. V usage is TRBV24-1 and J usage is TRBJ2-5; 8 nucleotides align to TRBD2. The CDR3 totals 15 residues. The germline gives CDR1 KGHDR, CDR2 SFDVKD. The CDR3 here is CATTGSGGDQETQCF. Written as DNA, the CDR3 is TGTGCCACCACCGGGAGCGGGGGTGACCAAGAGACCCAGTGCTTC.